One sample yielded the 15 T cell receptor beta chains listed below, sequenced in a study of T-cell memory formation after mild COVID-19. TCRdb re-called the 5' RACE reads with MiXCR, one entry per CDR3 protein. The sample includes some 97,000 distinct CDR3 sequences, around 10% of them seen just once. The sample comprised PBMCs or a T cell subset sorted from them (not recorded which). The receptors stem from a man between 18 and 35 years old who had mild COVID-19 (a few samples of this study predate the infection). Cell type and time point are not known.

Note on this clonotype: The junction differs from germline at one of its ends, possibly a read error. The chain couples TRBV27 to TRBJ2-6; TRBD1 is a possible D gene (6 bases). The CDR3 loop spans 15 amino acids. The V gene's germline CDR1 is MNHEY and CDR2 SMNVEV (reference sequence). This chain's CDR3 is CAIEGVPSGANVMTF. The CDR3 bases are TGTGCCATTGAGGGGGTCCCCTCTGGGGCCAACGTCATGACTTTC. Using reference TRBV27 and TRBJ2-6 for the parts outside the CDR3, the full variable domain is EAQVTQNPRYLITVTGKKLTVTCSQNMNHEYMSWYRQDPGLGLRQIYYSMNVEVTDKGDVPEGYKVSRKEKRNFPLILESPSPNQTSLYFCAIEGVPSGANVMTFGAGSRLTVL.

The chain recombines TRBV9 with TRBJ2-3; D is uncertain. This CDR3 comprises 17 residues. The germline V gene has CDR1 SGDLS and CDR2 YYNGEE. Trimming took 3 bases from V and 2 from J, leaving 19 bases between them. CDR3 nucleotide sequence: TGTGCCAGCAGCGATCCCCCCGGACCTATACCCACAGATACGCAGTATTTT. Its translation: CASSDPPGPIPTDTQYF.

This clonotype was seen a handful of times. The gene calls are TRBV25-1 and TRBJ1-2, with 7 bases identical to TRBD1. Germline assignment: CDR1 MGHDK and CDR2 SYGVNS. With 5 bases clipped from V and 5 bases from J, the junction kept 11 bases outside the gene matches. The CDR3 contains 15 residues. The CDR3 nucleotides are TGTGCCAGCAGTCGGGACAGCCGGAAAGTTTATGGCTACACCTTC. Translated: CASSRDSRKVYGYTF.

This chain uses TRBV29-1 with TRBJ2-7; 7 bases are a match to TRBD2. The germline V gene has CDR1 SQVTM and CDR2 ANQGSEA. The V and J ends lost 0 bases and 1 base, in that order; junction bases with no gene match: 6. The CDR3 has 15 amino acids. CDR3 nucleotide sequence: TGCAGCGTTGAAGATCTGGGAGGGAGTTCCTACGAGCAGTACTTC. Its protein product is CSVEDLGGSSYEQYF.

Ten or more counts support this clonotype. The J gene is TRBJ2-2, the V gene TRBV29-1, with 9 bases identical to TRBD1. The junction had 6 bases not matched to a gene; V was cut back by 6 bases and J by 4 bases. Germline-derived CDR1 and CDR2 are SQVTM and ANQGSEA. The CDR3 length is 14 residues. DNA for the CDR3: TGCAGCGTGGTGGGGACAGGGTCCACCGGGGAGCTGTTTTTT. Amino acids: CSVVGTGSTGELFF.

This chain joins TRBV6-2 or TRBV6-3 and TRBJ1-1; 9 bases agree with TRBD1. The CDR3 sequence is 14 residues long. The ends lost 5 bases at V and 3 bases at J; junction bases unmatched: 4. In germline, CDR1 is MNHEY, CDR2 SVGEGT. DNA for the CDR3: TGTGCCAGCAGTACCCACAGGGGGCACACTGAAGCTTTCTTT. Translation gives CASSTHRGHTEAFF.

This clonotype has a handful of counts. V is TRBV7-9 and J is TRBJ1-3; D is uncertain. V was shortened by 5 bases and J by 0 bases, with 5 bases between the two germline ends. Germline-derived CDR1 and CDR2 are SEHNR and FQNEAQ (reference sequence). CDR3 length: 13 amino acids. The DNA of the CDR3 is TGTGCCAGCAGCCCAAGCTCTGGAAACACCATATATTTT. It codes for CASSPSSGNTIYF.

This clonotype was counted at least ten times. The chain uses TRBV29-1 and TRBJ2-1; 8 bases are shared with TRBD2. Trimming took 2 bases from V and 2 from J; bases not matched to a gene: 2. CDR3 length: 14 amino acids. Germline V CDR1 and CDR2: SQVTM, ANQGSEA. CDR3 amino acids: CSVEKAGAYNEQFF. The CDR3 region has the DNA TGCAGCGTTGAAAAAGCGGGGGCCTACAATGAGCAGTTCTTC.

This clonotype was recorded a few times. The CDR3 nucleotides read TGCGCCAGCAGCCAAGGGGCAGGGTTTGGCACAGATACGCAGTATTTT. Translation: CASSQGAGFGTDTQYF. The rearrangement joins TRBV4-1 to TRBJ2-3; tentatively, D is TRBD1 (5 bases). The CDR3 runs 16 residues. Germline CDR1 MGHRA, CDR2 YSYEKL. V was trimmed by 1 base and J by 1 base, leaving 12 bases between them.

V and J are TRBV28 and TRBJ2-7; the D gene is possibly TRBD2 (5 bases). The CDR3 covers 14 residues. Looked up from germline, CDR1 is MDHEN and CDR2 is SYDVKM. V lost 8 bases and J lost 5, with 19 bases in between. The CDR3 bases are TGTGCCAGCCCCCTCGGGCGTCGGGGTAACGAGCAGTACGTC. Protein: CASPLGRRGNEQYV.

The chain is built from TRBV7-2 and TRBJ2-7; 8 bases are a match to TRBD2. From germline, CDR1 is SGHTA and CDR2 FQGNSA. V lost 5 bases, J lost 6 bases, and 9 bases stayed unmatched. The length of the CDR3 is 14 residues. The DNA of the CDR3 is TGTGCCAGCAGCAACGGGGGGGCGTTCGTCGAGCAGTACTTC. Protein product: CASSNGGAFVEQYF.

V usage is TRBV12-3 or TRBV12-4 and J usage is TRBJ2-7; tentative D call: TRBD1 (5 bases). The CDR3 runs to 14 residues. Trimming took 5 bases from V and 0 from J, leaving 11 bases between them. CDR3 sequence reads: CASSRYRSSYEQYF. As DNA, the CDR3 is TGTGCCAGCAGTCGCTACAGGAGCTCCTACGAGCAGTACTTC.

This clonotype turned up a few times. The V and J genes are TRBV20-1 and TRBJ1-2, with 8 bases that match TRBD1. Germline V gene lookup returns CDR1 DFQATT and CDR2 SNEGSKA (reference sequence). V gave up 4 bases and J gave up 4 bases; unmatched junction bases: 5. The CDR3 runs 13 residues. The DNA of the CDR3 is TGCAGTGCTACCATGACAGGGGCCTATGGCTACACCTTC. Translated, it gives CSATMTGAYGYTF.

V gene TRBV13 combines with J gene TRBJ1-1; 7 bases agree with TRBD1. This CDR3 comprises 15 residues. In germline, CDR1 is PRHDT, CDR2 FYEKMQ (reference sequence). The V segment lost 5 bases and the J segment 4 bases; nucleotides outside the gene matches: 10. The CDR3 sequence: CASSESAGGVTEAFF. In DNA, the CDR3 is TGTGCCAGCAGCGAGAGTGCAGGGGGAGTCACTGAAGCTTTCTTT.

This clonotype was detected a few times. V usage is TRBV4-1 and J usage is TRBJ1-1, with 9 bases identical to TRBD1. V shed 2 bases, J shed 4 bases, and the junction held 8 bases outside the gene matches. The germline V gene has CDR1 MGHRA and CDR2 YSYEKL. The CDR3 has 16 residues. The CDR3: CASSQSPGTGSTEAFF. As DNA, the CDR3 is TGCGCCAGCAGCCAAAGCCCTGGGACAGGGAGCACTGAAGCTTTCTTT.